This TCR beta chain emerged from a study of CD8 T cells in Susac syndrome. The CDR3 runs 15 residues. Looked up from germline, CDR1 is LGHDT and CDR2 is YNNKEL (reference sequence). V was pared by 6 bases and J by 7 bases, with 21 bases between. While CD8+ and CD4+ T cells were isolated negatively, TEMRA cells were enriched by FACS. It was with random hexamers that 0.5 to 1 ug RNA was reverse transcribed. TCRdb called the immunoSEQ multiplex PCR reads again in MiXCR, with one record for every CDR3 protein. The sample contains about 250,000 distinct CDR3 sequences, around 93% of which appear only once.

The receptor was derived from a human donor with multiple sclerosis. What was sequenced was CD4+ T cells from PBMCs. The chain links TRBV3-1 to TRBJ2-5; D possibly uses TRBD1 or TRBD2 (5 bases each). For the CDR3, the DNA is TGTGCCAGCAGGCAAACCACCGGGGCCCCGGGGACCCAGTACTTC. Its protein is CASRQTTGAPGTQYF.